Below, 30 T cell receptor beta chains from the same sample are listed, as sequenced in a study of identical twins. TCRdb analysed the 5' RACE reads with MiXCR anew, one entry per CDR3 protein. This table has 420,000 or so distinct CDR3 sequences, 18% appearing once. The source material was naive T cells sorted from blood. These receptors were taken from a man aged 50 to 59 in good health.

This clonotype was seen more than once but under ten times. This CDR3 reads CASSSDSSFYNEQFF. In DNA, the CDR3 is TGTGCCAGCAGTTCGGATTCCAGTTTCTACAATGAGCAGTTCTTC. This chain joins TRBV28 and TRBJ2-1; unclear D gene. The CDR3 extends over 15 amino acids. Trimming left V 4 bases short and J 3 bases short, with 13 bases between. Germline V gene data show CDR1 as MDHEN and CDR2 as SYDVKM. The entire variable domain, with the rest obtained from reference TRBV28 and TRBJ2-1, is as follows: DVKVTQSSRYLVKRTGEKVFLECVQDMDHENMFWYRQDPGLGLRLIYFSYDVKMKEKGDIPEGYSVSREKKERFSLILESASTNQTSMYLCASSSDSSFYNEQFFGPGTRLTVL.

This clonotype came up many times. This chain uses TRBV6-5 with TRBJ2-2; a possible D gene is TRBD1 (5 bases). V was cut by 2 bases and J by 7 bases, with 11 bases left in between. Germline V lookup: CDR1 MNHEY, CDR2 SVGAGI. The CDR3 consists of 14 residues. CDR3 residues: CASSYKGQSGELFF. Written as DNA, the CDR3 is TGTGCCAGCAGTTACAAGGGGCAGAGCGGGGAGCTGTTTTTT.

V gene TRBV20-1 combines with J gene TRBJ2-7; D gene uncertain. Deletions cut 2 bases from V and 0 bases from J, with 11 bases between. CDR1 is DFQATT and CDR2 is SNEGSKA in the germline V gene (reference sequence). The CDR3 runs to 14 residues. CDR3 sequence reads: CSARYSRSSYEQYF. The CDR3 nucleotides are TGCAGTGCTAGATATTCTAGGAGCTCCTACGAGCAGTACTTC.

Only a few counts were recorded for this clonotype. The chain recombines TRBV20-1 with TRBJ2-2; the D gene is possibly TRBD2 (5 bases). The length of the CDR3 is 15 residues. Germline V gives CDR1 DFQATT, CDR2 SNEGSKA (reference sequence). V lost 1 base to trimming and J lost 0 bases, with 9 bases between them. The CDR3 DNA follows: TGCAGTGCTAGAGGATTGGGAGCGAACACCGGGGAGCTGTTTTTT. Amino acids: CSARGLGANTGELFF.

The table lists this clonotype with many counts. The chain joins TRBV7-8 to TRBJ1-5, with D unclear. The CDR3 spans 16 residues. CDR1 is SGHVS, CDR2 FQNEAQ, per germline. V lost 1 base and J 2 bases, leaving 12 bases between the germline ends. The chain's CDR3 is CASSLERVLRNQPQHF. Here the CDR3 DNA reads TGTGCCAGCAGCTTAGAGAGGGTATTGCGCAATCAGCCCCAGCATTTT.

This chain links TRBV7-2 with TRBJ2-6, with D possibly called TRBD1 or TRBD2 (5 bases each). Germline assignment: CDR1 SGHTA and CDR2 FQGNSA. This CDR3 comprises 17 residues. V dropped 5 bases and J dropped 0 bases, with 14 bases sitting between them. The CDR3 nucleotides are TGTGCCAGCAGCAAAAGAACAGGACTCTCTGGGGCCAACGTCCTGACTTTC. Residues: CASSKRTGLSGANVLTF.

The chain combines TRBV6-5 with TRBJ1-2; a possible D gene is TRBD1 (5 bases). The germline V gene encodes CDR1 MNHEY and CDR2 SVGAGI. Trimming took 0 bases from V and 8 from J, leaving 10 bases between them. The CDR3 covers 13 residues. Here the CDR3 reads CASSYSYQGGYTF. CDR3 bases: TGTGCCAGCAGTTACTCGTATCAGGGCGGCTACACCTTC.

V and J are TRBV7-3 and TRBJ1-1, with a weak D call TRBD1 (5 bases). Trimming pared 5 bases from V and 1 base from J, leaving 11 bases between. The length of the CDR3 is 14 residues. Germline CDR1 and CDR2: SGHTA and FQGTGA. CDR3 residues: CASSVRGGNTEAFF. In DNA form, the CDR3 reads TGTGCCAGCAGCGTCCGGGGGGGGAACACTGAAGCTTTCTTT.

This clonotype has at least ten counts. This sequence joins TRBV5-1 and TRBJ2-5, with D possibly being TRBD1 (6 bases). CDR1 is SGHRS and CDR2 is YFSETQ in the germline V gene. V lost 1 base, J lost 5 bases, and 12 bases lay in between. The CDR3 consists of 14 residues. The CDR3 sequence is CASSLPQGRETQYF. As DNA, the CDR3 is TGCGCCAGCAGCTTGCCTCAGGGGCGGGAGACCCAGTACTTC. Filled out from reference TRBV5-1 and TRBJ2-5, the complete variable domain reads KAGVTQTPRYLIKTRGQQVTLSCSPISGHRSVSWYQQTPGQGLQFLFEYFSETQRNKGNFPGRFSGRQFSNSRSEMNVSTLELGDSALYLCASSLPQGRETQYFGPGTRLLVL.

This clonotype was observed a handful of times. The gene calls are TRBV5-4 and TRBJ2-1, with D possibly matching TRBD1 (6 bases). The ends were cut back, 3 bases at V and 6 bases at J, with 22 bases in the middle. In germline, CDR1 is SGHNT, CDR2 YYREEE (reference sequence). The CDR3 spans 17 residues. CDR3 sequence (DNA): TGTGCCAGCAGCTCCCGGGTTTTAACAGGGACCTCCAATGAGCAGTTCTTC. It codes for CASSSRVLTGTSNEQFF.

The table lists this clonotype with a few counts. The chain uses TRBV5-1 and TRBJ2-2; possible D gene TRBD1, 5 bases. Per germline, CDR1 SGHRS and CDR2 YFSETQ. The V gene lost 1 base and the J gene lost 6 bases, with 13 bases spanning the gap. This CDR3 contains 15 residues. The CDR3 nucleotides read TGCGCCAGCAGCTTGTCCCAGGGTGGATCCGGGGAGCTGTTTTTT. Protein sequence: CASSLSQGGSGELFF. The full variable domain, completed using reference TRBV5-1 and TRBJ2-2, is KAGVTQTPRYLIKTRGQQVTLSCSPISGHRSVSWYQQTPGQGLQFLFEYFSETQRNKGNFPGRFSGRQFSNSRSEMNVSTLELGDSALYLCASSLSQGGSGELFFGEGSRLTVL.

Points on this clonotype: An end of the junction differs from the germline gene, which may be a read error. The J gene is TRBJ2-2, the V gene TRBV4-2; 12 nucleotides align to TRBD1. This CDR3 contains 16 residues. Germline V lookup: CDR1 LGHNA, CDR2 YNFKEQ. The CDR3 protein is CASSQMGTGGTGDLFF. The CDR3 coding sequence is TGTGCCAGCAGCCAGATGGGGACAGGGGGCACCGGGGACCTGTTTTTT.

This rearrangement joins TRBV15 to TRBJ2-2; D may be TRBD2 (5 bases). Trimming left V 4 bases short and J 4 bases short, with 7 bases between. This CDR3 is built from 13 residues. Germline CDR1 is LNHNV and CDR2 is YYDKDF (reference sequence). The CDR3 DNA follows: TGTGCCACCAGCATACGGGGCACCGGGGAGCTGTTTTTT. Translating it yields CATSIRGTGELFF.

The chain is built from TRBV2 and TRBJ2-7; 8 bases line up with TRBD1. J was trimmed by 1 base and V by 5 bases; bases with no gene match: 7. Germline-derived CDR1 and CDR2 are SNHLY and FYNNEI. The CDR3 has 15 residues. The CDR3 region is CASSNDRGYSYEQYF. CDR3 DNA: TGTGCCAGCAGTAATGACAGGGGCTATTCCTACGAGCAGTACTTC.

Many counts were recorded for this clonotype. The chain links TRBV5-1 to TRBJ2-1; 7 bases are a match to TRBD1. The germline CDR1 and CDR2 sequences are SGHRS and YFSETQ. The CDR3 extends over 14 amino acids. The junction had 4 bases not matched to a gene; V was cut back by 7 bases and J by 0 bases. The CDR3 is CASGRDSSYNEQFF. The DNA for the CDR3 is TGCGCCAGCGGCCGGGACAGCTCCTACAATGAGCAGTTCTTC.

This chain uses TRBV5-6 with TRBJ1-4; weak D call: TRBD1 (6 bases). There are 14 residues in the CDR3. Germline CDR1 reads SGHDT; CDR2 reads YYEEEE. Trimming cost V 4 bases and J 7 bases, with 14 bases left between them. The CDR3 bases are TGTGCCAGCAGCCGAGGGGGGGTCTCTGAAAAACTGTTTTTT. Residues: CASSRGGVSEKLFF.

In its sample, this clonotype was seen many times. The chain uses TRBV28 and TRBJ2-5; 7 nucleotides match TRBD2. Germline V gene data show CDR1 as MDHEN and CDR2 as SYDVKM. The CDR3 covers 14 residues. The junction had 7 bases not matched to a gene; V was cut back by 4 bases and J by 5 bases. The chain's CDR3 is CASSYEWGGETQYF. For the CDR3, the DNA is TGTGCCAGCAGTTACGAGTGGGGGGGGGAGACCCAGTACTTC. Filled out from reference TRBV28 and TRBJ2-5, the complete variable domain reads DVKVTQSSRYLVKRTGEKVFLECVQDMDHENMFWYRQDPGLGLRLIYFSYDVKMKEKGDIPEGYSVSREKKERFSLILESASTNQTSMYLCASSYEWGGETQYFGPGTRLLVL.

CDR3 in DNA: TGCGCCAGCAGCTCGCTCGACAGGGGTAGTTCACCCCTCCACTTT. Amino acid sequence: CASSSLDRGSSPLHF. The chain carries TRBV5-1 and TRBJ1-6; TRBD1 matches 8 bases. This CDR3 spans 15 amino acids. Trimming cost V 3 bases and J 9 bases; bases outside gene matches: 8. Germline CDR1 and CDR2: SGHRS and YFSETQ.

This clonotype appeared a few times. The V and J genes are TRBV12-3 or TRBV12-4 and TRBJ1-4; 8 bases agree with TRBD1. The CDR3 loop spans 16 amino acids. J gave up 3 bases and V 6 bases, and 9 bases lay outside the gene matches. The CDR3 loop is CASRPRPGQANEKLFF. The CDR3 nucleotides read TGTGCCAGCAGACCTAGACCGGGACAGGCTAATGAAAAACTGTTTTTT.

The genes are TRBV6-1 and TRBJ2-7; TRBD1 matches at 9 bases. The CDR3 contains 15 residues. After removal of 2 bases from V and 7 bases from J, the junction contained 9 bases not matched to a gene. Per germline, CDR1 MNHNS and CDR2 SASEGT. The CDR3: CASSEFGTGYWEQYF. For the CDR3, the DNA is TGTGCCAGCAGTGAATTCGGGACAGGGTATTGGGAGCAGTACTTC.

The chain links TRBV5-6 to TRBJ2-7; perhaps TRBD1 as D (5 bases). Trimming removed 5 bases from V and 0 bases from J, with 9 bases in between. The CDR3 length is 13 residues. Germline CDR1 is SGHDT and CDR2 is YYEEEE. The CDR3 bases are TGTGCCAGCAGGGACATAGGCTCCTACGAGCAGTACTTC. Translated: CASRDIGSYEQYF.

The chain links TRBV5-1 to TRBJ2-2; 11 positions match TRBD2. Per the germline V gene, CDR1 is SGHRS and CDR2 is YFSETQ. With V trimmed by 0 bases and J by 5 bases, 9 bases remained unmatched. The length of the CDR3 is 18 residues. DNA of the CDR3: TGCGCCAGCAGCTTGGAAGTAGCGGGAGGGCCTGGGACCGGGGAGCTGTTTTTT. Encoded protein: CASSLEVAGGPGTGELFF.

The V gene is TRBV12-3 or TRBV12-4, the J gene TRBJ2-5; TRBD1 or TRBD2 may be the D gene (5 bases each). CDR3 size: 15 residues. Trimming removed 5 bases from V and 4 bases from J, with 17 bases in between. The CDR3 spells CASSPEGRWGETQYF. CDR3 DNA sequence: TGTGCCAGCAGTCCAGAGGGACGCTGGGGAGAGACCCAGTACTTC.

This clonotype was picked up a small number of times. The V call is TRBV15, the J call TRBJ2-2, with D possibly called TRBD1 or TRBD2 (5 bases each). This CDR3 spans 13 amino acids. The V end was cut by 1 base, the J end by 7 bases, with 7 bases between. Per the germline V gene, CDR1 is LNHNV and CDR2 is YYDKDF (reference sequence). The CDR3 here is CATSRARGGELFF. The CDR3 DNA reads TGTGCCACCAGCAGAGCGAGGGGCGGGGAGCTGTTTTTT.

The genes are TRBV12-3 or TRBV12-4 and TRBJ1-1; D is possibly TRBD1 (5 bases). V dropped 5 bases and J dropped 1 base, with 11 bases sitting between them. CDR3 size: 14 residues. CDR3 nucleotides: TGTGCCAGCAGTACGGGACGGAGGAACACTGAAGCTTTCTTT. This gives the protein CASSTGRRNTEAFF.

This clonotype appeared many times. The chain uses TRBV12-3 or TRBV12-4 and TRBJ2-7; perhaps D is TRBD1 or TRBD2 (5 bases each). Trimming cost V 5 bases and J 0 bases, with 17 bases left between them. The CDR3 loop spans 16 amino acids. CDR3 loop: CASSETGTPNSYEQYF. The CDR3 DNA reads TGTGCCAGCAGTGAGACCGGGACGCCGAACTCCTACGAGCAGTACTTC.

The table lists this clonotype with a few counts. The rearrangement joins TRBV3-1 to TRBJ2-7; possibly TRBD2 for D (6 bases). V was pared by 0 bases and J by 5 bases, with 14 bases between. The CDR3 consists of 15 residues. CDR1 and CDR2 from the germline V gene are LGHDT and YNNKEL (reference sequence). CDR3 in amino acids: CASSQELRELDEQYF. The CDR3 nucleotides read TGTGCCAGCAGCCAAGAACTCCGGGAGTTAGACGAGCAGTACTTC.

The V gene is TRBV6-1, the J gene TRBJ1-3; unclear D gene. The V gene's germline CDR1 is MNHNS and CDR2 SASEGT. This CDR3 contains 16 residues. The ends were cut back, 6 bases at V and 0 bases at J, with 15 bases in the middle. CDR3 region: CASRVRHPSSGNTIYF. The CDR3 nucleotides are TGTGCCAGCAGGGTGAGACACCCGAGCTCTGGAAACACCATATATTTT.

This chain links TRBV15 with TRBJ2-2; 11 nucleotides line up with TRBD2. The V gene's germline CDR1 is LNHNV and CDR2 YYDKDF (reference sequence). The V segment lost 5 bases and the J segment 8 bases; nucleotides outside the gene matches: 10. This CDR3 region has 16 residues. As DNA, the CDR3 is TGTGCCACCAGCGGACAGACTAGCGGGGTTCTTGGGGAGCTGTTTTTT. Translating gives CATSGQTSGVLGELFF.

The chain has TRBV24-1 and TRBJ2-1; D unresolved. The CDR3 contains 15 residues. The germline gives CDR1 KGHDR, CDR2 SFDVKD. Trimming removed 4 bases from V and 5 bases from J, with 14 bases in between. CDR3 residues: CATSDPLIKNNEQFF. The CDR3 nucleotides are TGTGCCACCAGTGACCCCCTCATTAAAAACAATGAGCAGTTCTTC.